This T cell receptor beta chain was captured by sequencing in a study of human thymus T cells (dated by TCRdb to the early 2020s). With regard to the full study: The study described the TCR alpha and beta repertoires in under 10 infant thymus samples and a handful of matching peripheral blood samples. The cohort included about six male and two female infants, with donor ages spanning 7 to 244 days.

Immunologically healthy infants undergoing open corrective cardiac surgery for congenital heart defects in Finland were used as donors. During surgery, a small about 0.5-1 mL aliquot of peripheral blood was collected from four of the eight donors. For blood samples, genomic DNA was extracted from all available leukocytes instead of from a fixed number of cells. ACK lysis buffer was used to remove erythrocytes from the blood, and the remaining leukocytes were kept as pellets at -70 degrees C. Genomic DNA was extracted from frozen cell pellets with a QIAsymphony instrument. As to this clone: Its antigen has not been determined. No qualities accompany the bases; no much larger clone lies one base away.

Using the immunoSEQ multiplex PCR assay, the TCRB and TCRAD loci were amplified from a standardized quantity of quality-controlled genomic DNA. The V(D)J region was spanned by amplicons of a length sufficient to cover the CDR3 and to identify V and J genes. Amplicon sequencing was performed on an Illumina platform through the commercial immunoSEQ service. As for how the authors treated the data: Corrections for primer bias and sequencing errors followed previously described methods, while TCRAD and TCRB definitions were based on the IMGT database. Repertoires were analysed with immunoSEQ Analyzer 3.0 and VDJTools, covering basic statistics, V/J segment usage, diversity estimates, rarefaction and pairwise overlap. Diversity was estimated with Chao1, ChaoE, Efron-Thisted, Shannon and inverse Simpson indices, and also on datasets down-sampled to the smallest sample. For repertoire overlap, CDR3 nucleotide sequence, V gene and J gene had to match strictly, and clustering was done by Jaccard-based multidimensional scaling. Held by TCRdb, this immuneACCESS table contains in-frame sequences only and omits some clones. Under half of the omission traces to an unresolved V gene where checked; the cause of the rest is unknown. V and J calls and clone size are copied from that table; D and trimming were computed from the DNA. For this sample there are about 46,000 clones; 85% to 95% appear just once. The ten largest clones capture approximately 0.16% of the sample.

V sheds 2 bases and J sheds 1 base, leaving 9 bases between their ends. From cysteine to phenylalanine, the CDR3 is 15 amino acids long. The retained sequence is limited to the CDR3, 45 bases, with the frame set at the first base. CDR1 and CDR2 were assigned from the germline V gene as LGHNA and YNFKEQ. The investigation overall reported the following: On average, thymus samples gave roughly 800,000 unique TCRB clonotypes, whereas blood samples gave about 92,000. Both the thymic and the peripheral blood repertoires appeared to show biased V and J gene segment usage.

Sequenced material: blood. The chain joins TRBV4-2 to TRBJ2-4; the D gene is perhaps TRBD2, on 6 matching bases. This receptor was obtained from a girl under three years old with a congenital heart defect but otherwise immunologically healthy. CDR3 loop: CASSQPGSAKNIQYF. The nucleotide sequence is TGTGCCAGCAGCCAACCCGGGAGCGCCAAAAACATTCAGTACTTC.